Listed below are T cell receptor beta chains from one sample, sequenced in a study of control samples from healthy donors and cancer patients. The table came from immunoSEQ multiplex PCR; TCRdb's copy has only in-frame clones and leaves some out. The sample consists of over 100,000 clones, 90% of them appearing once. Sequenced: blood. Receptor source: a human donor in good health. The donor label of this sample is uncertain. CDR3s include the opening cysteine and the closing phenylalanine or tryptophan. A D gene is named only where the DNA matches it firmly. Only some rows state a clone size, as once, few, many or a class for expanded clones.

D: TRBD1
V: TRBV4-1
J: TRBJ1-1
size: .
DNA: TGCGCCAGCAGCCAAGCGACAGGGCTGAACACTGAAGCTTTCTTT
CDR3: CASSQATGLNTEAFF

D: TRBD2
V: TRBV7-2
J: TRBJ2-1
size: .
DNA: TGTGCCAGCAGCTCCTACGAAGCGGGGTCCTACAATGAGCAGTTCTTC
CDR3: CASSSYEAGSYNEQFF

D: TRBD1
V: TRBV30
J: TRBJ2-5
size: .
DNA: TGTGCCTGGAGTACGGACAGGGAGGAATCATATGTTGAACAAGAGACCCAGTACTTC
CDR3: CAWSTDREESYVEQETQYF

D: .
V: TRBV3-1/TRBV3-2
J: TRBJ1-1
size: .
DNA: TGTGCCAGCAGCCACGGGGACGCTGAAGCTTTCTTT
CDR3: CASSHGDAEAFF

D: TRBD2
V: TRBV10-1
J: TRBJ2-3
size: .
DNA: TGCGCCAGCGCAGCGGGGGAATATCCTACAGATACGCAGTATTTT
CDR3: CASAAGEYPTDTQYF

D: .
V: TRBV6-4
J: TRBJ1-1
size: .
DNA: TGTGCCAGCAATAGAATGTGGATGAACACTGAAGCTTTCTTT
CDR3: CASNRMWMNTEAFF

D: .
V: TRBV30
J: TRBJ2-5
size: .
DNA: TGTGCCTGGAGTGTGTCGGTCCGACTCGGGGAGACCCAGTACTTC
CDR3: CAWSVSVRLGETQYF

D: .
V: TRBV3-1/TRBV3-2
J: TRBJ2-1
size: .
DNA: TGTGCCAGCAGCCAAGGCCCCGGGACCGCCTACAATGAGCAGTTCTTC
CDR3: CASSQGPGTAYNEQFF

D: .
V: TRBV5-6
J: TRBJ2-5
size: few
DNA: TGTGCCAGCACCCTAGGACCGACCCAGTACTTC
CDR3: CASTLGPTQYF

D: .
V: TRBV3-1/TRBV3-2
J: TRBJ1-5
size: .
DNA: TGTGCCAGCAGCCAAGATCAAGGTGGGCCCCAGCATTTT
CDR3: CASSQDQGGPQHF

D: TRBD2
V: TRBV9
J: TRBJ2-3
size: .
DNA: TGTGCCAGCAGCGATTTAGCGGGGGGGGTCGCAGATACGCAGTATTTT
CDR3: CASSDLAGGVADTQYF

D: .
V: TRBV7-9
J: TRBJ2-2
size: few
DNA: TGTGCCAGCAGCCCCCGTGCCACCGGGGAGCTGTTTTTT
CDR3: CASSPRATGELFF

D: .
V: TRBV12-5
J: TRBJ1-4
size: .
DNA: TGTGCTAGTGGTTTACTTGGAAAACTGTTTTTT
CDR3: CASGLLGKLFF

D: .
V: TRBV5-1
J: TRBJ1-4
size: .
DNA: TGCGCCAGCAGCTTGAGGGGGGCCTCCGAAGAAAAACTGTTTTTT
CDR3: CASSLRGASEEKLFF

D: TRBD1
V: TRBV7-2
J: TRBJ1-2
size: .
DNA: TGTGCCAGCAGGTTCGGGACAGGGCAAATAGGCGGCTACACCTTC
CDR3: CASRFGTGQIGGYTF

D: .
V: TRBV20-1
J: TRBJ2-2
size: .
DNA: TGCAGTGCTAGTAGGGCCTACACCGGGGAGCTGTTTTTT
CDR3: CSASRAYTGELFF

D: .
V: TRBV20-1
J: TRBJ2-1
size: .
DNA: TGCAGTGCTCGTGCAGGGAGCGCCAAGAATGAGCAGTTCTTC
CDR3: CSARAGSAKNEQFF